The T cell receptor beta chain under discussion was sequenced for a study of blood T cell repertoires in COVID-19. V lost 1 base and J lost 8; bases outside the gene matches: 8. Germline-derived CDR1 and CDR2 are SEHNR and FQNEAQ (reference sequence). The CDR3 is 15 amino acids. Using immunoSEQ multiplex PCR, the repertoire was profiled, and TCRdb retains in-frame clones only, with some absent. The sample includes about 220,000 clones, 86% seen only once; the top ten take around 2%. Sequences were obtained from peripheral blood. The V call is TRBV7-9, the J call TRBJ2-1; 7 bases are a match to TRBD1. The sequence derives from a young man who had recovered from COVID-19. This CDR3 is CASSLGQGALYEQFF. CDR3 bases: TGTGCCAGCAGCTTAGGACAGGGAGCCCTTTATGAGCAGTTCTTC.